This entry concerns a single TCR beta chain. Per the authors' pipeline: The assay estimated nucleated cells by amplifying reference gene primers. Repertoires were generated with immunoSEQ multiplex PCR, while TCRdb's copy carries only in-frame clones and drops some. V, J and clone size reflect that table, while D and trimming were determined from the DNA. The data show about 140,000 clones, with roughly three quarters seen just once and 5% to 7% held by the top ten. The data are from a study of blood T cell repertoires in COVID-19. Study background: Sources were T cells, B-cell-depleted T cells, or PBMCs; the material itself was cDNA or gDNA.

The CDR3 covers 15 residues. CDR1 SGHVS and CDR2 FQNEAQ come from the germline V gene. The junction had 8 bases not matched to a gene; V was cut back by 7 bases and J by 5 bases. This chain links TRBV7-8 with TRBJ2-5; 12 nucleotides align to TRBD2. The TCR was taken from a woman aged 45-60 years who had recovered from COVID-19. The sample consisted of PBMCs or T cells enriched from blood (not recorded which). CDR3 sequence (DNA): TGTGCCAGCACTCGGACTAGCGGGGATGTGGAGACCCAGTACTTC. Residues: CASTRTSGDVETQYF.